This T cell receptor beta chain comes out of a study of cytomegalovirus exposure and HLA in healthy donors. Study as a whole: The same platform was used for the 130 or so validation repertoires as for the approximately 630 first-cohort repertoires, as reported in a later analysis.

On this clone: What it recognizes is unknown. This same CDR3 is encoded by further DNA sequences in the sample.

The V gene's germline CDR1 is MGHRA and CDR2 YSYEKL. J lost 4 bases, V lost 3 bases, and 3 bases had no gene match. The CDR3 length is 14 residues. Data came from immunoSEQ multiplex PCR; TCRdb stores just in-frame clones and leaves some out. The sample holds a few hundred thousand clones, about 90% seen once. Whole-study results and caveats: According to reports, the classifier identified cytomegalovirus status with high specificity and sensitivity.

It was the roughly 130-subject validation cohort, separate from the approximately 670-subject first cohort, to which the donors belonged. The chain links TRBV4-1 to TRBJ2-7; 10 nucleotides match TRBD1. This clonotype originated in a man aged 18 to 30 in good health and CMV-seropositive. What was sequenced was PBMCs. The CDR3 here is CASSQRDRGYEQYF. The CDR3 region has the DNA TGCGCCAGCAGCCAGCGGGACAGGGGATACGAGCAGTACTTC.